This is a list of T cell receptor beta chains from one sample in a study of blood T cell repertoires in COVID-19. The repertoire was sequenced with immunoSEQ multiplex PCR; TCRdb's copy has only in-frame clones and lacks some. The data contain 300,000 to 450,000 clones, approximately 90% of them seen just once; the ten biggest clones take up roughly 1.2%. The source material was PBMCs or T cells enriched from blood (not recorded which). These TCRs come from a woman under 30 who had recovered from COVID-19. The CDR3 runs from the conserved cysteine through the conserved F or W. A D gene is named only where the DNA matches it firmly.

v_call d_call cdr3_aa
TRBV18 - CASSLGTSEGAFF
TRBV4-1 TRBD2 CASSPQGVAGGQETQYF
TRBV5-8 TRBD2 CASSSTSGGADTQYF
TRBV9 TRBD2 CASNKKGLAGAPDTQYF
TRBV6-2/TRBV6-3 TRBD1 CASSYTAGQGGEKLFF
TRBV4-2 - CASSQESNLFQASSYNSPLHF
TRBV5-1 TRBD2 CASSLVSSGGDEQFF
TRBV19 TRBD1 CASSIPQGSYGYTF
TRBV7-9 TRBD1 CASSADRADSLRTDTQYF
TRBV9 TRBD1 CASSSLQTGRGEQYF
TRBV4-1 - CASSQGEGGNQPQHF
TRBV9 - CASSVEVAYNEQFF
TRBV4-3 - CASSRGQSSYEQYF
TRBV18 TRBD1 CASSQYGTGGTEAFF
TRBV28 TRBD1 CASSTRQGYNEQFF
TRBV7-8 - CASSLARGGAQPQHF
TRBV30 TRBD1 CAWSSQGLFEAFF
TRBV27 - CASSAGTLGVEKLFF
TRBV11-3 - CASSLRDRERADTEAFF
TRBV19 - CASKAGLDYGYTF
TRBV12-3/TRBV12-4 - CASSTDSYEQYF
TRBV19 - CASSTDYNQPQHF
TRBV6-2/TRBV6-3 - CASSYSGGWAEAFF
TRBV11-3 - CASSPGGSYEQYF
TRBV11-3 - CASSSIPGGEDTGELFF
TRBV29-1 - CSVDYGGANYGYTF
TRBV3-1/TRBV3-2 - CASSQGAGSNQPQHF
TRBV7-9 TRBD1 CASSSIQGGRGYTF
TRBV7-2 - CASSLAWGDQETQYF
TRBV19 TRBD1 CASSMNRGDGYTF
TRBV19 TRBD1 CASSGQAETPSRPQHF
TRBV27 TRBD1 CASSLFQGALHF
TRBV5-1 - CASSLGTSTEAFF
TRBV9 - CASSGQGNTEAFF
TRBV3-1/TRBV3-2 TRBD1 CASSPWTGGSYGYTF
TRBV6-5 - CASSLRTPSYGYTF
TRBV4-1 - CASSLFSGALNEQFF
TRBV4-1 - CASSPVASANTGELFF
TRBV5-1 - CASSFYGELFF
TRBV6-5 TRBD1 CASRTGTGNLSGYTF